This T cell receptor beta chain is from a study of T cell responses to AZD1222 COVID-19 vaccine. Regarding the study as a whole: Per reports, nearly half of all spike-specific TCRs target regions that are unmutated in variants. White British donors predominated, females outnumbered males, and clonal diversity was possibly underestimated.

The method was immunoSEQ multiplex PCR; TCRdb's version includes in-frame clones alone and lacks a portion of them. The data contain tens of thousands of clones, roughly 88% of them seen just once; the ten biggest clones take up 11% to 15%. With respect to this clone: Its antigen remains unidentified.

Second-dose intervals near 4 or 12 weeks were combined. V was pared by 8 bases and J by 5 bases, with 8 bases of the junction left unmatched. The CDR3 contains 13 residues. Here the sequenced sample was peripheral blood, taken 28 days after the second AZD1222 dose. This sequence originates from an adult who received the AZD1222 COVID-19 vaccine. This chain joins TRBV12-3 or TRBV12-4 and TRBJ1-2, with 7 bases matching TRBD1. The CDR3 sequence: CASSETGKYGYTF. The CDR3 nucleotides are TGTGCCAGCTCAGAGACAGGGAAATATGGCTACACCTTC.